What follows are 32 T cell receptor beta chains derived from one specimen sequenced in a study of cytomegalovirus exposure and HLA in healthy donors. In the PCR, 60 Vbeta and 13 Jbeta primers were used. Profiled with immunoSEQ multiplex PCR; TCRdb holds only in-frame clones, not every one. This table holds some 140,000 clones, 75% to 85% found once. Sequences were obtained from PBMCs. The receptors were sampled from a man aged 30-40 years in good health and CMV-seropositive.

CDR3 nucleotides: TGTGCCAGCAGCCCCATGACAGGAAGTGATCAGCCCCAGCATTTT. Its translation: CASSPMTGSDQPQHF. The chain carries TRBV5-8 and TRBJ1-5, with D possibly TRBD1 on 6 matching bases. Germline CDR1 reads SGHTS; CDR2 reads YDEGEE. The CDR3 covers 15 residues. With 4 bases removed from V and 5 bases from J, the gap between germline ends came to 16 bases. The full variable domain, its missing parts supplied by reference TRBV5-8 and TRBJ1-5, is EAGVTQSPTHLIKTRGQQATLRCSPISGHTSVYWYQQALGLGLQFLLWYDEGEERNRGNFPPRFSGRQFPNYSSELNVNALELEDSALYLCASSPMTGSDQPQHFGDGTRLSIL.

This clone was picked up a small number of times. The rearrangement joins TRBV4-2 to TRBJ1-5, with D unresolved. The CDR3 runs to 15 residues. Germline V gene sequence: CDR1 LGHNA, CDR2 YNFKEQ. V was trimmed by 0 bases and J by 4 bases, leaving 10 bases between them. The CDR3 bases are TGTGCCAGCAGCCAAGAGCGGGTAGGAAATCAGCCCCAGCATTTT. Protein product: CASSQERVGNQPQHF.

J is TRBJ1-1 and V is TRBV2; TRBD1 matches 9 bases. V trimming: 6 bases; J trimming: 4 bases; junction bases outside the gene matches: 6. CDR3 length equals 14 residues. Per germline, CDR1 SNHLY and CDR2 FYNNEI. The CDR3 here is CASRGDRAGTEAFF. DNA for the CDR3: TGTGCCAGCAGGGGGGACAGGGCCGGCACTGAAGCTTTCTTT. Complete variable domain (other parts from reference TRBV2 and TRBJ1-1): EPEVTQTPSHQVTQMGQEVILRCVPISNHLYFYWYRQILGQKVEFLVSFYNNEISEKSEIFDDQFSVERPDGSNFTLKIRSTKLEDSAMYFCASRGDRAGTEAFFGQGTRLTVV.

This clone has ten or more counts. The chain uses TRBV5-6 and TRBJ1-4; possible D gene TRBD1, 5 bases. The CDR3 spans 14 residues. V was trimmed by 2 bases and J by 7 bases, leaving 12 bases between them. Germline values: CDR1 SGHDT, CDR2 YYEEEE. CDR3 amino acids: CASSLGVRGEKLFF. CDR3 DNA sequence: TGTGCCAGCAGCTTAGGGGTCCGCGGTGAAAAACTGTTTTTT.

The chain carries TRBV7-9 and TRBJ2-2; 9 bases align to TRBD1. Germline-derived CDR1 and CDR2 are SEHNR and FQNEAQ (reference sequence). The CDR3 spans 16 residues. The V gene end was trimmed by 6 bases and the J gene end by 4 bases; junction bases not matched to a gene: 9. The CDR3 bases are TGTGCCAGCAGAGCCTCGGGACAGGGCTTCACCGGGGAGCTGTTTTTT. This sequence encodes CASRASGQGFTGELFF.

Only one count was recorded for this clone. CDR3 nucleotides: TGTGCCAGCAGCTTGGGGACTAGCGGGAATGGGTTCTTC. It codes for CASSLGTSGNGFF. This chain joins TRBV5-6 and TRBJ2-1, with TRBD2 matching 12 bases. CDR1 and CDR2 (germline): SGHDT, YYEEEE. The trim removed 0 bases at V and 15 bases at J, leaving 4 bases unmatched. This CDR3 is 13 amino acids long.

This clone occurred once. The chain has TRBV5-4 and TRBJ2-2; no definite D call. The germline V gene encodes CDR1 SGHNT and CDR2 YYREEE (reference sequence). V lost 0 bases and J lost 3, with 3 bases in between. This CDR3 has 13 amino acids. The CDR3 bases are TGTGCCAGCAGCTTGGCTGACACCGGGGAGCTGTTTTTT. This translates into CASSLADTGELFF. The full variable domain, completed using reference TRBV5-4 and TRBJ2-2, is ETGVTQSPTHLIKTRGQQVTLRCSSQSGHNTVSWYQQALGQGPQFIFQYYREEENGRGNFPPRFSGLQFPNYSSELNVNALELDDSALYLCASSLADTGELFFGEGSRLTVL.

The J gene is TRBJ2-6, the V gene TRBV19; TRBD1 might be the D (6 bases). The CDR3 covers 17 residues. V lost 7 bases and J 0 bases, leaving 16 bases between the germline ends. The germline gives CDR1 LNHDA, CDR2 SQIVND (reference sequence). CDR3 protein: CASTTRQVLSGANVLTF. In DNA form, the CDR3 reads TGTGCCAGTACCACCAGACAGGTTCTCTCTGGGGCCAACGTCCTGACTTTC.

The rearrangement links TRBV4-3 to TRBJ2-5; 8 bases are a match to TRBD2. The junction had 8 bases not matched to a gene; V was cut back by 0 bases and J by 5 bases. The CDR3 consists of 16 residues. Germline lookup yields CDR1 LGHNA and CDR2 YSLEER. Written as DNA, the CDR3 is TGCGCCAGCAGCCAAGAGGGCGGGGGGCCCCTCGAGACCCAGTACTTC. It codes for CASSQEGGGPLETQYF.

This clone is a singleton in its sample. The chain carries TRBV30 and TRBJ1-1, with D unclear. The CDR3 has 14 residues. Germline-derived CDR1 and CDR2 are GTSNPN and SVGIG (reference sequence). Trimming cost V 0 bases and J 6 bases, with 14 bases left between them. This chain's CDR3 is CAWSVRWSNAEAFF. The CDR3 nucleotides read TGTGCCTGGAGTGTACGGTGGAGCAACGCTGAAGCTTTCTTT. The full variable domain, with the rest looked up from reference TRBV30 and TRBJ1-1, is SQTIHQWPATLVQPVGSPLSLECTVEGTSNPNLYWYRQAAGRGLQLLFYSVGIGQISSEVPQNLSASRPQDRQFILSSKKLLLSDSGFYLCAWSVRWSNAEAFFGQGTRLTVV.

This clone was recorded a few times. The chain carries TRBV7-9 and TRBJ1-4; maybe TRBD1 (6 bases). Trimming removed 2 bases at V and 6 bases at J, with 13 bases between. Germline V CDR1 and CDR2: SEHNR, FQNEAQ (reference sequence). The CDR3 has 15 amino acids. The CDR3 DNA reads TGTGCCAGCAGCTTAACTCAGGGGAGGGATGAAAAACTGTTTTTT. Protein product: CASSLTQGRDEKLFF.

V usage is TRBV6-5 and J usage is TRBJ1-4, with no clear D. The CDR3 totals 15 residues. Trimming shortened V by 10 bases and J by 8 bases, and 23 bases separated the two germline ends. Germline V gene sequence: CDR1 MNHEY, CDR2 SVGAGI. The CDR3 coding sequence is TGTGCCACGCATATTACAGCAACTGGTGGAGAAAAACTGTTTTTT. The encoded protein is CATHITATGGEKLFF.

The J gene is TRBJ1-4, the V gene TRBV4-3, with D possibly TRBD1 on 6 matching bases. Germline CDR1 reads LGHNA; CDR2 reads YSLEER. The CDR3 covers 15 residues. V lost 1 base to trimming and J lost 5 bases, with 11 bases between them. The CDR3 region is CASSQVGTGNEKLFF. CDR3 nucleotide sequence: TGCGCCAGCAGCCAAGTGGGAACAGGGAATGAAAAACTGTTTTTT.

V gene TRBV7-9 combines with J gene TRBJ2-3, with 10 bases aligning to TRBD1. J lost 2 bases, V lost 8 bases, and 7 bases had no gene match. Germline V lookup: CDR1 SEHNR, CDR2 FQNEAQ (reference sequence). The CDR3 has 15 amino acids. CDR3 nucleotide sequence: TGTGCCAGCGGCACCGGGACAGGGGACACAGATACGCAGTATTTT. This encodes CASGTGTGDTDTQYF.

For this clone: The junction shows a germline mismatch at one end, possibly a read error. The genes are TRBV28 and TRBJ2-7, with 8 positions matching TRBD1. From germline, CDR1 is MDHEN and CDR2 SYDVKM. The CDR3 contains 15 residues. DNA of the CDR3: TGTGCCAGCAGTTCCGGGACAGGCAGCTCCTACAAGCAGTACTTC. Protein product: CASSSGTGSSYKQYF.

The rearrangement joins TRBV5-6 to TRBJ1-1; TRBD1 matches 7 bases. CDR1 and CDR2 (germline): SGHDT, YYEEEE. CDR3 length: 16 amino acids. The V and J ends lost 2 bases and 1 base, in that order; junction bases with no gene match: 8. The CDR3 sequence: CASSFLGGQQNTEAFF. CDR3 DNA sequence: TGTGCCAGCAGCTTCCTTGGGGGACAGCAGAACACTGAAGCTTTCTTT.

V gene TRBV7-9 combines with J gene TRBJ2-5; 7 bases fit TRBD1. From germline, CDR1 is SEHNR and CDR2 FQNEAQ (reference sequence). This CDR3 is 12 amino acids long. The CDR3 region has the DNA TGTTCCTCTCGGACAGGCCCGGAGACCCAGTACTTC. Its protein is CSSRTGPETQYF.

This clone was observed a handful of times. The V gene is TRBV5-1, the J gene TRBJ1-2, with a tentative D call TRBD1 (5 bases). V was pared by 4 bases and J by 4 bases, with 14 bases between. CDR3 length: 14 residues. Germline assignment: CDR1 SGHRS and CDR2 YFSETQ. The CDR3 nucleotides are TGCGCCAGCAGCACGGGGACGGGAGCCTATGGCTACACCTTC. It specifies CASSTGTGAYGYTF. The whole variable domain, filled in from reference TRBV5-1 and TRBJ1-2, reads KAGVTQTPRYLIKTRGQQVTLSCSPISGHRSVSWYQQTPGQGLQFLFEYFSETQRNKGNFPGRFSGRQFSNSRSEMNVSTLELGDSALYLCASSTGTGAYGYTFGSGTRLTVV.

This clone was counted only a few times. This sequence joins TRBV7-2 and TRBJ2-1; D is perhaps TRBD1 (6 bases). The CDR3 covers 15 residues. Trimming removed 5 bases at V and 3 bases at J, with 14 bases between. CDR1 is SGHTA, CDR2 FQGNSA, per germline. CDR3 amino acids: CASSLRTASYNEQFF. In nucleotides, the CDR3 is TGTGCCAGCAGCCTCCGGACAGCTAGCTACAATGAGCAGTTCTTC.

The chain has TRBV25-1 and TRBJ1-1; 11 nucleotides match TRBD1. This CDR3 has 13 residues. Germline V gene data show CDR1 as MGHDK and CDR2 as SYGVNS. After removal of 6 bases from V and 5 bases from J, the junction contained 2 bases not matched to a gene. The chain's CDR3 is CASRGQGGTEAFF. The CDR3 region has the DNA TGTGCCAGCAGGGGACAGGGGGGGACTGAAGCTTTCTTT.

V is TRBV28 and J is TRBJ2-1; perhaps TRBD2 as D (6 bases). The CDR3 has 15 amino acids. V dropped 6 bases and J dropped 0 bases, with 12 bases sitting between them. Germline V gives CDR1 MDHEN, CDR2 SYDVKM. CDR3 sequence (DNA): TGTGCCAGCAGGCAACGGGGGAGCTCCTACAATGAGCAGTTCTTC. Residues: CASRQRGSSYNEQFF. Based on the CDR3 plus reference TRBV28 and TRBJ2-1, the full variable domain is DVKVTQSSRYLVKRTGEKVFLECVQDMDHENMFWYRQDPGLGLRLIYFSYDVKMKEKGDIPEGYSVSREKKERFSLILESASTNQTSMYLCASRQRGSSYNEQFFGPGTRLTVL.

The chain joins TRBV15 to TRBJ2-3; TRBD2 might be the D (6 bases). This CDR3 has 18 amino acids. The V gene's germline CDR1 is LNHNV and CDR2 YYDKDF (reference sequence). Trimming left V 0 bases short and J 3 bases short, with 19 bases between. The CDR3 here is CATSRESGTSSKTDTQYF. CDR3 sequence (DNA): TGTGCCACCAGCAGAGAATCTGGTACTAGCAGTAAAACAGATACGCAGTATTTT.

This clone is labeled medium-sized. The rearrangement joins TRBV28 to TRBJ1-3; no definite D call. The germline gives CDR1 MDHEN, CDR2 SYDVKM. V lost 11 bases, J lost 0 bases, and 14 bases lay in between. The length of the CDR3 is 14 residues. DNA of the CDR3: TGTGCCGGAGCGGCAGCCAACTCTGGAAACACCATATATTTT. Amino acid sequence: CAGAAANSGNTIYF.

The genes are TRBV19 and TRBJ2-7; 8 nucleotides line up with TRBD1. The germline gives CDR1 LNHDA, CDR2 SQIVND (reference sequence). The CDR3 spans 15 residues. The trim removed 5 bases at V and 1 base at J, leaving 7 bases unmatched. CDR3 in amino acids: CASSRPGTGSYEQYF. DNA for the CDR3: TGTGCCAGTAGTCGTCCCGGGACAGGATCCTACGAGCAGTACTTC.

The chain carries TRBV9 and TRBJ2-2; D may be TRBD1 (5 bases). Trimming cost V 1 base and J 1 base, with 14 bases left between them. Per germline, CDR1 SGDLS and CDR2 YYNGEE. The CDR3 runs 17 residues. CDR3 sequence (DNA): TGTGCCAGCAGCGTACAGTCGCAGGGTGGGAACACCGGGGAGCTGTTTTTT. This encodes CASSVQSQGGNTGELFF.

The chain uses TRBV5-1 and TRBJ2-1; 8 nucleotides align to TRBD2. CDR3 length: 14 residues. Germline V gene data show CDR1 as SGHRS and CDR2 as YFSETQ. After removal of 3 bases from V and 2 bases from J, the junction contained 1 base not matched to a gene. CDR3 region: CASSSGLAYNEQFF. CDR3 nucleotide sequence: TGCGCCAGCAGCTCGGGACTAGCCTACAATGAGCAGTTCTTC. The full variable domain, rest sourced from reference TRBV5-1 and TRBJ2-1, is KAGVTQTPRYLIKTRGQQVTLSCSPISGHRSVSWYQQTPGQGLQFLFEYFSETQRNKGNFPGRFSGRQFSNSRSEMNVSTLELGDSALYLCASSSGLAYNEQFFGPGTRLTVL.

This chain joins TRBV27 and TRBJ1-4; 8 bases line up with TRBD1. The CDR3 has 15 residues. J gave up 7 bases and V 6 bases, and 10 bases lay outside the gene matches. From germline, CDR1 is MNHEY and CDR2 SMNVEV (reference sequence). CDR3 coding DNA: TGTGCCAGCAGAGAGGACAGGGAAGGAATTGAAAAACTGTTTTTT. Amino acids: CASREDREGIEKLFF. The whole variable domain, remainder taken from reference TRBV27 and TRBJ1-4, is EAQVTQNPRYLITVTGKKLTVTCSQNMNHEYMSWYRQDPGLGLRQIYYSMNVEVTDKGDVPEGYKVSRKEKRNFPLILESPSPNQTSLYFCASREDREGIEKLFFGSGTQLSVL.

The genes are TRBV7-2 and TRBJ2-5; D gene unclear. The CDR3 contains 11 residues. V lost 5 bases and J 1 base, leaving 2 bases between the germline ends. Germline V gene lookup returns CDR1 SGHTA and CDR2 FQGNSA. As DNA, the CDR3 is TGTGCCAGCAGCCGCCAAGAGACCCAGTACTTC. It translates to CASSRQETQYF.

The J gene is TRBJ1-2, the V gene TRBV28, with D possibly matching TRBD1 (5 bases). Deletions cut 4 bases from V and 6 bases from J, with 21 bases between. Germline V lookup: CDR1 MDHEN, CDR2 SYDVKM. This CDR3 is 16 amino acids long. The CDR3 sequence: CASSSPPQGLGNGYTF. Written as DNA, the CDR3 is TGTGCCAGCAGTTCTCCCCCCCAGGGCTTGGGCAATGGCTACACCTTC.

This sequence joins TRBV30 and TRBJ2-1; D not certain. The V end lost 0 bases, the J end lost 1 base, and 13 bases lay between the germline ends. This CDR3 contains 16 residues. The germline CDR1 and CDR2 sequences are GTSNPN and SVGIG (reference sequence). The CDR3: CAWSVPELISYNEQFF. In nucleotides, the CDR3 is TGTGCCTGGAGTGTACCCGAGCTTATATCCTACAATGAGCAGTTCTTC.

CDR3 sequence reads: CASSELGGLNTEAFF. In DNA form, the CDR3 reads TGTGCCAGCAGTGAATTAGGGGGACTGAACACTGAAGCTTTCTTT. V and J are TRBV25-1 and TRBJ1-1, with a tentative D call TRBD1 (6 bases). CDR1 is MGHDK, CDR2 SYGVNS, per germline. V was clipped by 1 base and J by 0 bases, with 9 bases between them. The CDR3 loop spans 15 amino acids.

The J gene is TRBJ2-1, the V gene TRBV11-3; 8 bases agree with TRBD2. Trimming took 1 base from V and 4 from J; bases not matched to a gene: 3. This CDR3 is 15 amino acids long. CDR1 SGHNT and CDR2 YENEEA come from the germline V gene. CDR3 bases: TGTGCCAGCAGCTTAGGTTTAGCGGGGTACAATGAGCAGTTCTTC. This sequence encodes CASSLGLAGYNEQFF.